This TCR beta chain appears in the sequencing data of a study of CD8+ T cells in alopecia areata (dated by TCRdb to 2016 to 2018). Study-level background: To study T cell clonal expansion in alopecia areata, the researchers applied high-throughput TCRbeta sequencing to both the C3H/HeJ mouse model and human patients. On the human side, TCRbeta sequencing was run on scalp tissue and on sorted CD4+ and CD8+ peripheral blood T cells from healthy controls and from alopecia areata patients with either patchy or totalis/universalis disease. Clonality in the scalp was compared among normal scalp (n=4), patchy alopecia areata scalp (n=8), and alopecia totalis/universalis scalp (n=8). RNA was extracted with the PAXgene miRNA kit for fixed scalp, the miRNeasy kit for PBMCs, and the RNeasy kit for mouse skin. TCRbeta CDR3 regions were amplified by immunoSEQ multiplex PCR with 35 Vbeta forward and 13 Jbeta reverse primers.

The cysteine opens and the phenylalanine closes a CDR3 of 13 amino acids. Kept here is only the CDR3 DNA, which spans 39 bases and is read in frame from base 1. V is pared back by 6 bases and J by 5 bases, with 12 bases lying between the germline termini. Looking up the germline V gene yields CDR1 MDHEN and CDR2 SYDVKM. Remarks on this clone: No antigen is known for it. The record has no base qualities; no much larger clone is one base away.

PBMCs were separated by density centrifugation and stained for CD3, CD4 and CD8, after which CD4+ and CD8+ T cells were sorted on a FACSAria. Scalp biopsies and blood samples were obtained from unaffected controls. Results the study describes overall, beyond this receptor: Compared with normal scalp, lesional scalp, particularly in alopecia totalis/universalis, had higher clonality and more expanded CD8+ clones, which suggests antigenic drive. TCR sequences shared between patients were less clear than in mice, possibly partly because of HLA diversity in the patient population. Scalp TCR repertoire analysis is complicated because resident alphabeta T cells in normal human skin are also sequenced, whereas mouse skin is dominated by gammadelta T cells.

The library was generated by the immunoSEQ multiplex PCR assay. For TCR sequencing, RNA was extracted from every sample and reverse transcribed into cDNA to serve as template. SuperScript III was used to make first-strand cDNA, primed with a 2:1 mix of oligo-dT and random hexamers. A synthetic immune receptor repertoire was used to gauge amplification bias, and whatever bias remained was removed computationally. As for the authors' bioinformatics: After raw reads were preprocessed to remove errors, the CDR3 was defined following IMGT conventions as running from the conserved cysteine to phenylalanine. Clonality was computed by normalizing Shannon entropy by log2 of the number of productive unique TCRs and subtracting the result from 1. Scalp TCRbeta sequences were cross-referenced with sorted blood CD4 and CD8 repertoires so that the CD4 or CD8 identity of scalp clones could be inferred. TCRdb carries this immuneACCESS record with in-frame sequences only. Its versions omit some clonotypes, under half of them owing to an unresolved V gene in the studies checked, with the rest unexplained. V and J calls and clone size come straight from that table; D and trimming were deduced from the DNA. The sample contains around 97,000 clones, about 60% of them found a single time. 7.5% to 9% of the sample belongs to the ten largest clones.

The source is a human donor in good health. The V and J genes are TRBV28 and TRBJ2-3; a confident D gene designation cannot be given. The sample comprised CD4+ T cells sorted from blood. The nucleotide sequence reads as follows: TGTGCCAGCAGGGGCGGCCGGGTAGATACGCAGTATTTT. This is translated as CASRGGRVDTQYF.